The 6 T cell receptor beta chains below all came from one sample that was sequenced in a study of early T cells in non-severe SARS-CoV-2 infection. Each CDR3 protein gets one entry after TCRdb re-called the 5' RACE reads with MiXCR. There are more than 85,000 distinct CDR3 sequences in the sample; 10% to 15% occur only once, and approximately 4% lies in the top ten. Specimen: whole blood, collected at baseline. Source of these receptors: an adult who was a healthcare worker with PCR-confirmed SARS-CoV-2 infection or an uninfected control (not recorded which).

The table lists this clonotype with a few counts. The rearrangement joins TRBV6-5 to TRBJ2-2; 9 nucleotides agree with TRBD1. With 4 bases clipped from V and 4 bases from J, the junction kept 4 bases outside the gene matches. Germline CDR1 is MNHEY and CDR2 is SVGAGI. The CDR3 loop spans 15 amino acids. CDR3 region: CASSFDRGVTGELFF. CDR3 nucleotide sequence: TGTGCCAGCAGTTTCGACAGGGGGGTCACCGGGGAGCTGTTTTTT.

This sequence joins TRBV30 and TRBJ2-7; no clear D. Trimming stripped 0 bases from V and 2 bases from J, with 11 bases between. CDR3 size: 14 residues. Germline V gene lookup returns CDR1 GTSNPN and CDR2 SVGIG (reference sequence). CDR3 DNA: TGTGCCTGGAGTGTACGACTTCCCCCCTACGAGCAGTACTTC. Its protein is CAWSVRLPPYEQYF.

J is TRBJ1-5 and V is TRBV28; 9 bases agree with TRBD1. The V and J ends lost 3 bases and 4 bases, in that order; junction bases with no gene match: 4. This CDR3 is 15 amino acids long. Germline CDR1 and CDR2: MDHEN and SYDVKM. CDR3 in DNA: TGTGCCAGCAGTTTGGAAGGGACAGGGAATCAGCCCCAGCATTTT. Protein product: CASSLEGTGNQPQHF.

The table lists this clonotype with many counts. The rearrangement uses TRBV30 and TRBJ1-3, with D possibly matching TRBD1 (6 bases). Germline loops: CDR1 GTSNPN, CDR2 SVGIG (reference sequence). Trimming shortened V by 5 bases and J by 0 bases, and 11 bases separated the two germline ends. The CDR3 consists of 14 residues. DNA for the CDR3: TGTGCCTGGCGGACAGACCACTCTGGAAACACCATATATTTT. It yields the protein CAWRTDHSGNTIYF.

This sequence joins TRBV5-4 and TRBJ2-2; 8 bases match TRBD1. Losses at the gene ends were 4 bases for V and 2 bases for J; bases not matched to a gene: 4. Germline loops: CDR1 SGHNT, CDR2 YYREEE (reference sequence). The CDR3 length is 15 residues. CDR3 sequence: CASSPDRENTGELFF. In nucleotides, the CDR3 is TGTGCCAGCAGCCCGGACAGGGAAAACACCGGGGAGCTGTTTTTT.

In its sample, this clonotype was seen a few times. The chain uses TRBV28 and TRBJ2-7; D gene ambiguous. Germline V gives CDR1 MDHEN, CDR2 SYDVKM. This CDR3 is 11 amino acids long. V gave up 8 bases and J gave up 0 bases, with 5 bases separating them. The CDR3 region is CASPSSYEQYF. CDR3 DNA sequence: TGTGCCAGCCCCAGCTCCTACGAGCAGTACTTC. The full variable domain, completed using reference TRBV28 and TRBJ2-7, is DVKVTQSSRYLVKRTGEKVFLECVQDMDHENMFWYRQDPGLGLRLIYFSYDVKMKEKGDIPEGYSVSREKKERFSLILESASTNQTSMYLCASPSSYEQYFGPGTRLTVT.